This T cell receptor beta chain was found in a study of blood T cell repertoires in COVID-19. Measured with immunoSEQ multiplex PCR; TCRdb has only the in-frame clones, and not every one. The sample has tens of thousands of clones; approximately 86% are singletons. This CDR3 comprises 15 residues. Germline V gene lookup returns CDR1 MDHEN and CDR2 SYDVKM. Trimming pared 8 bases from V and 0 bases from J, leaving 17 bases between. The chain has TRBV28 and TRBJ2-7; D may be TRBD1 (5 bases). This sequence was found in a woman of 80 years or more with active COVID-19. The material sequenced was peripheral blood. CDR3 loop: CASSPEGVFSYEQYF. Here the CDR3 DNA reads TGTGCCAGCTCCCCCGAAGGGGTCTTCTCCTACGAGCAGTACTTC.